Below, one T cell receptor beta chain is given with its context. These data originate in a study of blood T cell repertoires in COVID-19. Study details: Italy, Spain and the United States were the sources of the convalescent and acute COVID-19 samples. PBMCs, B-cell-depleted T cells, or T cells provided the cDNA or gDNA that made up the material.

How the authors handled the data: Amplification of reference gene primers provided the estimated nucleated cell counts. Sequencing was performed with immunoSEQ multiplex PCR; in TCRdb, only in-frame clones are kept and a portion is missing. The V and J calls and clone size come from that table; D and trimming were worked out from the DNA. This sample has around 170,000 clones; around nine tenths occur once, and the top ten carry approximately 0.6%. CDR3 length equals 16 residues. Germline V gene data show CDR1 as SGHKS and CDR2 as YYEKEE (reference sequence). V lost 2 bases and J lost 4; bases outside the gene matches: 9. Patients from Seattle were sampled longitudinally, starting during active infection.

This chain uses TRBV5-5 with TRBJ2-3; 8 positions match TRBD2. The clonotype comes from a man aged 60 to 75 with COVID-19, enrolled during active disease. The sample was peripheral blood. The CDR3: CASSFPGGLGPDTQYF. DNA for the CDR3: TGTGCCAGCAGCTTTCCGGGGGGACTAGGCCCAGATACGCAGTATTTT.